Listed below are T cell receptor beta chains from one sample, sequenced in a study of shared clonotypes between healthy human individuals. Libraries were prepared by immunoSEQ multiplex PCR; TCRdb keeps only in-frame clonotypes and omits some of them. The sample lists around 510,000 clones, around 95% occurring once. Sample: naive CD4+ T cells sorted from blood. The origin of the receptors is a woman aged 25 to 39 in good health. The CDR3 runs from the conserved cysteine through the conserved F or W. Fields, in order: CDR3 length, D gene, V gene, clone size, J gene, CDR3 protein, CDR3 DNA. The D gene is left open where the match is weak. Clone size is not always given. Where it is, it says once, few, many or a class for expanded clones.

len: 15; d_gene: TRBD2; v_gene: TRBV7-9; abundance: .; j_gene: TRBJ2-7; CDR3aa: CASSSPGTSPYEQYF; CDR3nt: TGTGCCAGCAGCTCCCCCGGGACTAGTCCCTACGAGCAGTACTTC
len: 20; d_gene: TRBD2; v_gene: TRBV28; abundance: .; j_gene: TRBJ2-1; CDR3aa: CASSFDRVAASGSLGNEQFF; CDR3nt: TGTGCCAGCAGTTTTGACCGGGTAGCTGCTAGCGGGAGTCTGGGTAATGAGCAGTTCTTC
len: 14; d_gene: .; v_gene: TRBV28; abundance: .; j_gene: TRBJ1-5; CDR3aa: CASSLRQYNQPQHF; CDR3nt: TGTGCCAGCAGCTTAAGGCAGTACAATCAGCCCCAGCATTTT
len: 15; d_gene: TRBD1; v_gene: TRBV5-4; abundance: .; j_gene: TRBJ2-2; CDR3aa: CASSAKTGGTGELFF; CDR3nt: TGTGCCAGCAGCGCGAAGACAGGGGGGACCGGGGAGCTGTTTTTT
len: 14; d_gene: .; v_gene: TRBV28; abundance: .; j_gene: TRBJ2-2; CDR3aa: CASISPQHTGELFF; CDR3nt: TGTGCCAGCATATCCCCCCAGCACACCGGGGAGCTGTTTTTT
len: 14; d_gene: TRBD2; v_gene: TRBV14; abundance: .; j_gene: TRBJ2-3; CDR3aa: CARTSGRARDTQYF; CDR3nt: TGTGCCAGAACTAGCGGGAGGGCAAGAGATACGCAGTATTTT
len: 12; d_gene: .; v_gene: TRBV28; abundance: .; j_gene: TRBJ2-1; CDR3aa: CASHKDDDEQFF; CDR3nt: TGTGCCAGCCATAAAGACGACGATGAGCAGTTCTTC
len: 15; d_gene: TRBD2; v_gene: TRBV5-1; abundance: .; j_gene: TRBJ2-7; CDR3aa: CASSFLAGESYEQYF; CDR3nt: TGCGCCAGCAGTTTTCTAGCGGGAGAGAGCTACGAGCAGTACTTC
len: 13; d_gene: .; v_gene: TRBV7-7; abundance: once; j_gene: TRBJ2-5; CDR3aa: CASSRTSWETQYF; CDR3nt: TGTGCCAGCAGCCGGACATCGTGGGAGACCCAGTACTTC
len: 13; d_gene: TRBD2; v_gene: TRBV5-4; abundance: .; j_gene: TRBJ2-1; CDR3aa: CASSFSGDNEQFF; CDR3nt: TGTGCCAGCAGCTTTAGCGGGGACAATGAGCAGTTCTTC
len: 15; d_gene: TRBD2; v_gene: TRBV7-9; abundance: .; j_gene: TRBJ2-7; CDR3aa: CASSTSGSRAYEQYF; CDR3nt: TGTGCCAGCAGCACGAGCGGGAGTAGGGCCTACGAGCAGTACTTC
len: 14; d_gene: .; v_gene: TRBV19; abundance: .; j_gene: TRBJ1-5; CDR3aa: CASSPRGVGQPQHF; CDR3nt: TGTGCCAGTAGCCCACGAGGTGTGGGTCAGCCCCAGCATTTT
len: 13; d_gene: .; v_gene: TRBV5-6; abundance: .; j_gene: TRBJ1-2; CDR3aa: CASSVPPGSGYTF; CDR3nt: TGTGCCAGCAGCGTACCCCCAGGGAGTGGCTACACCTTC
len: 14; d_gene: .; v_gene: TRBV6-5; abundance: .; j_gene: TRBJ2-1; CDR3aa: CASSPVGAYNEQFF; CDR3nt: TGTGCCAGCAGTCCGGTGGGCGCGTACAATGAGCAGTTCTTC
len: 15; d_gene: TRBD2; v_gene: TRBV28; abundance: .; j_gene: TRBJ2-2; CDR3aa: CASSPFEGGAGELFF; CDR3nt: TGTGCCAGCAGCCCCTTCGAGGGAGGGGCCGGGGAGCTGTTTTTT
len: 14; d_gene: .; v_gene: TRBV28; abundance: .; j_gene: TRBJ1-2; CDR3aa: CASSAGTDNYGYTF; CDR3nt: TGTGCCAGCAGTGCCGGGACGGATAACTATGGCTACACCTTC
len: 12; d_gene: .; v_gene: TRBV2; abundance: .; j_gene: TRBJ2-2; CDR3aa: CASSEVPGELFF; CDR3nt: TGTGCCAGCAGTGAAGTCCCCGGGGAGCTGTTTTTT
len: 12; d_gene: .; v_gene: TRBV30; abundance: .; j_gene: TRBJ2-2; CDR3aa: CAWSVNTGELFF; CDR3nt: TGTGCCTGGAGTGTGAACACCGGGGAGCTGTTTTTT
len: 17; d_gene: TRBD2; v_gene: TRBV18; abundance: .; j_gene: TRBJ2-7; CDR3aa: CASSPPGTSMKGYEQYF; CDR3nt: TGTGCCAGCTCACCACCCGGGACTAGCATGAAGGGCTACGAGCAGTACTTC
len: 13; d_gene: .; v_gene: TRBV11-2; abundance: .; j_gene: TRBJ1-1; CDR3aa: CASSVQVGTEAFF; CDR3nt: TGTGCCAGCAGCGTCCAGGTGGGCACTGAAGCTTTCTTT
len: 16; d_gene: TRBD2; v_gene: TRBV11-2; abundance: .; j_gene: TRBJ2-2; CDR3aa: CASRLIAGANTGELFF; CDR3nt: TGTGCCAGCAGACTTATAGCGGGAGCGAACACCGGGGAGCTGTTTTTT
len: 15; d_gene: .; v_gene: TRBV7-2; abundance: .; j_gene: TRBJ1-2; CDR3aa: CASSSRPGSIYGYTF; CDR3nt: TGTGCCAGCAGCTCTCGACCGGGTAGTATTTATGGCTACACCTTC
len: 17; d_gene: TRBD2; v_gene: TRBV27; abundance: .; j_gene: TRBJ2-1; CDR3aa: CASSSGRASGRMNEQFF; CDR3nt: TGTGCCAGCAGTTCCGGGCGAGCTAGCGGGAGAATGAATGAGCAGTTCTTC
len: 17; d_gene: .; v_gene: TRBV10-1; abundance: .; j_gene: TRBJ2-1; CDR3aa: CASSEFGQPSPYHEQFF; CDR3nt: TGCGCCAGCAGTGAGTTTGGACAGCCTTCCCCTTACCATGAGCAGTTCTTC
len: 15; d_gene: TRBD1; v_gene: TRBV7-2; abundance: .; j_gene: TRBJ1-5; CDR3aa: CASSSNRGLGQPQHF; CDR3nt: TGTGCCAGCAGCTCAAACAGGGGGCTAGGGCAGCCCCAGCATTTT
len: 15; d_gene: .; v_gene: TRBV18; abundance: once; j_gene: TRBJ2-5; CDR3aa: CASSHSEQGTETQYF; CDR3nt: TGTGCCAGCTCGCACTCCGAACAGGGTACGGAGACCCAGTACTTC
len: 18; d_gene: TRBD2; v_gene: TRBV2; abundance: .; j_gene: TRBJ2-7; CDR3aa: CASSEPASWTSGIYEQYF; CDR3nt: TGTGCCAGCAGTGAACCCGCCTCCTGGACTAGCGGGATCTACGAGCAGTACTTC
len: 22; d_gene: .; v_gene: TRBV21-1; abundance: once; j_gene: TRBJ2-6; CDR3aa: CASSKDVASGNRTVFGANVLTF; CDR3nt: .
len: 13; d_gene: .; v_gene: TRBV4-1; abundance: .; j_gene: TRBJ1-2; CDR3aa: CASSQTGLNGYTF; CDR3nt: TGCGCCAGCAGCCAGACAGGACTGAATGGCTACACCTTC
len: 15; d_gene: .; v_gene: TRBV7-9; abundance: .; j_gene: TRBJ2-7; CDR3aa: CASSRGRVGPYEQYF; CDR3nt: TGTGCCAGCAGTCGTGGACGGGTCGGGCCCTACGAGCAGTACTTC
len: 13; d_gene: .; v_gene: TRBV28; abundance: .; j_gene: TRBJ2-7; CDR3aa: CASKFLGGYEQYF; CDR3nt: TGTGCCAGCAAGTTTCTGGGGGGCTACGAGCAGTACTTC
len: 16; d_gene: .; v_gene: TRBV25-1; abundance: .; j_gene: TRBJ2-1; CDR3aa: CASSEYSRGKYNEQFF; CDR3nt: TGTGCCAGCAGTGAATATTCAAGGGGAAAATACAATGAGCAGTTCTTC
len: 16; d_gene: TRBD2; v_gene: TRBV5-8; abundance: .; j_gene: TRBJ2-2; CDR3aa: CASSLLAGGLTGELFF; CDR3nt: TGTGCCAGCAGCTTGCTCGCGGGAGGGCTTACCGGGGAGCTGTTTTTT
len: 14; d_gene: .; v_gene: TRBV28; abundance: .; j_gene: TRBJ2-1; CDR3aa: CASSTKIVPNEQFF; CDR3nt: TGTGCCAGCAGCACGAAGATCGTACCCAATGAGCAGTTCTTC
len: 14; d_gene: .; v_gene: TRBV21-1; abundance: .; j_gene: TRBJ2-7; CDR3aa: CASSKGQGAYEQYF; CDR3nt: TGTGCCAGCAGCAAGGGACAGGGGGCCTACGAGCAGTACTTC
len: 16; d_gene: TRBD2; v_gene: TRBV9; abundance: .; j_gene: TRBJ2-1; CDR3aa: CASSVAPGTIYNEQFF; CDR3nt: TGTGCCAGCAGCGTCGCCCCCGGGACTATCTACAATGAGCAGTTCTTC
len: 14; d_gene: .; v_gene: TRBV2; abundance: .; j_gene: TRBJ1-5; CDR3aa: CASSDSGRTGPQHF; CDR3nt: TGTGCCAGCAGTGATTCCGGCAGAACTGGGCCCCAGCATTTT
len: 14; d_gene: .; v_gene: TRBV2; abundance: .; j_gene: TRBJ2-1; CDR3aa: CASSDRGLYNEQFF; CDR3nt: TGTGCCAGCAGTGACAGGGGCCTATACAATGAGCAGTTCTTC
len: 17; d_gene: TRBD2; v_gene: TRBV7-9; abundance: .; j_gene: TRBJ2-1; CDR3aa: CASSLDRRTSGDDEQFF; CDR3nt: TGTGCCAGCAGCTTAGATCGACGGACTAGCGGGGATGATGAGCAGTTCTTC
len: 14; d_gene: .; v_gene: TRBV28; abundance: .; j_gene: TRBJ1-2; CDR3aa: CASRLHDSYYGYTF; CDR3nt: TGTGCCAGCAGGCTCCATGACAGCTACTATGGCTACACCTTC
len: 19; d_gene: TRBD2; v_gene: TRBV18; abundance: .; j_gene: TRBJ2-7; CDR3aa: CASSPTRGLAGPTPYEQYF; CDR3nt: TGTGCCAGCTCACCAACGCGGGGGCTAGCGGGACCCACCCCCTACGAGCAGTACTTC
len: 13; d_gene: .; v_gene: TRBV2; abundance: .; j_gene: TRBJ2-7; CDR3aa: CASSQTPPYEQYF; CDR3nt: TGTGCCAGCAGTCAAACTCCGCCCTACGAGCAGTACTTC
len: 13; d_gene: .; v_gene: TRBV19; abundance: .; j_gene: TRBJ1-1; CDR3aa: CASSGPGYPEAFF; CDR3nt: TGTGCCAGTAGTGGGCCGGGGTACCCTGAAGCTTTCTTT
len: 18; d_gene: TRBD2; v_gene: TRBV28; abundance: once; j_gene: TRBJ2-3; CDR3aa: CASSLSELAATRSDTQYF; CDR3nt: TGTGCCAGCAGTTTGTCTGAACTAGCGGCAACCCGGTCAGATACGCAGTATTTT
len: 14; d_gene: TRBD2; v_gene: TRBV7-8; abundance: .; j_gene: TRBJ2-7; CDR3aa: CASTPGTSYFKQYF; CDR3nt: TGTGCCAGCACCCCCGGGACTAGTTATTTTAAGCAGTACTTC
len: 14; d_gene: TRBD2; v_gene: TRBV9; abundance: .; j_gene: TRBJ2-7; CDR3aa: CASSVRGDSYEQYF; CDR3nt: TGTGCCAGCAGCGTTCGGGGGGACTCCTACGAGCAGTACTTC
len: 15; d_gene: TRBD1; v_gene: TRBV19; abundance: .; j_gene: TRBJ2-7; CDR3aa: CASSSTGTGHYEQYF; CDR3nt: TGTGCCAGTAGTAGTACCGGGACAGGCCACTACGAGCAGTACTTC
len: 13; d_gene: TRBD1; v_gene: TRBV28; abundance: .; j_gene: TRBJ2-7; CDR3aa: CASSAPGQLEQYF; CDR3nt: TGTGCCAGCAGTGCACCGGGACAGCTCGAGCAGTACTTC